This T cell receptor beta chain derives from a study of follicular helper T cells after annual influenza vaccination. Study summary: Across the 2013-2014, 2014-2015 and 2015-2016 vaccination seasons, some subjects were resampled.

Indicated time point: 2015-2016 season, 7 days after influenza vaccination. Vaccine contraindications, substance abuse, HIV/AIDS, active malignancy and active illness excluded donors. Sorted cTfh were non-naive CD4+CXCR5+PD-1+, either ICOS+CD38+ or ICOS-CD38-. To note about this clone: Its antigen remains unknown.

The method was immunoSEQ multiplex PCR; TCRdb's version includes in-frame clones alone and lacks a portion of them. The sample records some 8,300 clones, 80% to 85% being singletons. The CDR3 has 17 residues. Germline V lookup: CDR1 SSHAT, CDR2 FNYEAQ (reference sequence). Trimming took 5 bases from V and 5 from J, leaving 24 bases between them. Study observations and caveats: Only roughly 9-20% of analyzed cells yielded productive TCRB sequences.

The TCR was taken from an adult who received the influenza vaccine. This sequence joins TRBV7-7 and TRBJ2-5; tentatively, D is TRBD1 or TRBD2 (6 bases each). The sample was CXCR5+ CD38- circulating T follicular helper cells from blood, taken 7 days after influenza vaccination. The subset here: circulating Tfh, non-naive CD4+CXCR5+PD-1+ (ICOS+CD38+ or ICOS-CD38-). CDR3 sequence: CASSQGVSSGAWETQYF. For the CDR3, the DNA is TGTGCCAGCAGCCAGGGTGTCTCTTCGGGGGCATGGGAGACCCAGTACTTC. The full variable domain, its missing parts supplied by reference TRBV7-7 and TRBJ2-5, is GAGVSQSPRYKVTKRGQDVTLRCDPISSHATLYWYQQALGQGPEFLTYFNYEAQPDKSGLPSDRFSAERPEGSISTLTIQRTEQRDSAMYRCASSQGVSSGAWETQYFGPGTRLLVL.